The following is a T cell receptor (beta chain) sequence with its context. These data belong to a study of shared clonotypes between healthy human individuals. Whole-study context: Sampling drew on donors who were two women and a few men aged 18 to 49.

Source study methods: Junction-only sequences produced by ImmunoSEQ had no quality scores, so filtering differed. Sequencing was performed with immunoSEQ multiplex PCR; in TCRdb, only in-frame clones are kept and a portion is missing. V, J and clone size were drawn from that table, and D and trimming were deduced from the DNA. Of approximately 2.5 million clones listed, approximately 94% are singletons. V gave up 2 bases and J gave up 6 bases; unmatched junction bases: 8. This CDR3 has 16 residues. Germline CDR1 and CDR2: MNHNS and SASEGT. The sequence was collected from a man aged 18-30 years in good health. The V gene is TRBV6-1, the J gene TRBJ2-4, with 9 bases that match TRBD2. The specimen was naive CD4+ T cells sorted from blood. Subset reported: CD45RA+ positively selected. In DNA, the CDR3 is TGTGCCAGCAGTGAACCACTTAGCGGGAGTGTAAACATTCAGTACTTC. Amino acid sequence: CASSEPLSGSVNIQYF.